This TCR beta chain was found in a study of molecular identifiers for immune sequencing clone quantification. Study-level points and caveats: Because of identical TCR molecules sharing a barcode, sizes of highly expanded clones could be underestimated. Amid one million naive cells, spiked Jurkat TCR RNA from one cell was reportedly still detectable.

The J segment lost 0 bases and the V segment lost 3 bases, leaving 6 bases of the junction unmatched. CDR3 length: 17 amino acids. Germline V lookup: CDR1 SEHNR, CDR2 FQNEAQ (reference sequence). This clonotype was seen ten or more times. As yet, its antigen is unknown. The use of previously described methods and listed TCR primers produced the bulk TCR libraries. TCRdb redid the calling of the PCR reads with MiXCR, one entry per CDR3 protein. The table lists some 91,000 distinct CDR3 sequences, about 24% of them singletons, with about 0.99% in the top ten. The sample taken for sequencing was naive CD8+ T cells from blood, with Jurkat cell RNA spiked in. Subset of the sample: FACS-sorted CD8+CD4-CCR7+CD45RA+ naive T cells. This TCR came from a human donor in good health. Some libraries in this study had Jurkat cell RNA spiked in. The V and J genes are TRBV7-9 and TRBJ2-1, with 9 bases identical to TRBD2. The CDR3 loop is CASSLPSGTSSYNEQFF. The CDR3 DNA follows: TGTGCCAGCAGCTTGCCTAGCGGGACTAGCTCCTACAATGAGCAGTTCTTC.